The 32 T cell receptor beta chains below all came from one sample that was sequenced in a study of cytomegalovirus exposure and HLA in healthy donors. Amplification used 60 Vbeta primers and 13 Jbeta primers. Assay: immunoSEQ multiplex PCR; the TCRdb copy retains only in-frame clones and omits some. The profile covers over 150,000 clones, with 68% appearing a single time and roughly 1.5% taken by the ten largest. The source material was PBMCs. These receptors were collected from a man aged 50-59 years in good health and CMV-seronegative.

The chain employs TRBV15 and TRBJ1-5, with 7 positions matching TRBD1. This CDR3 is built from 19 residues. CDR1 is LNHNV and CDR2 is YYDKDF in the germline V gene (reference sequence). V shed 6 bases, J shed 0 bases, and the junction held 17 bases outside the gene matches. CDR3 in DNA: TGTGCCACCAGGATTCGGGCTCCTCGGGACAGTTATAGCAATCAGCCCCAGCATTTT. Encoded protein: CATRIRAPRDSYSNQPQHF.

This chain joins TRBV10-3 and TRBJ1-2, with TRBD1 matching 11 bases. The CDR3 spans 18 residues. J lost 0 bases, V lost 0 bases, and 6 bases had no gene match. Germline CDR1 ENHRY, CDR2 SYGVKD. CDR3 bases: TGTGCCATCAGTGAGTCCAGGACAGGGGGCCCCTCTAACTATGGCTACACCTTC. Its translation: CAISESRTGGPSNYGYTF.

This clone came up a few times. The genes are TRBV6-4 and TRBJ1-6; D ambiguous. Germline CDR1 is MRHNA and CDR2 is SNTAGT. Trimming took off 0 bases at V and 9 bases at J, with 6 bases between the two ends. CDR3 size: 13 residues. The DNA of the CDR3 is TGTGCCAGCAGTGACTCTGAGGGTTCACCCCTCCACTTT. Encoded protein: CASSDSEGSPLHF.

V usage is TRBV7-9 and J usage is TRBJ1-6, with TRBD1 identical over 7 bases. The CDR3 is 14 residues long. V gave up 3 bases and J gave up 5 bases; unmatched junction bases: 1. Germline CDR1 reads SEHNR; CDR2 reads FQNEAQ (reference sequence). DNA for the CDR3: TGTGCCAGCAGCTTTGACAGGGATAATTCACCCCTCCACTTT. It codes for CASSFDRDNSPLHF. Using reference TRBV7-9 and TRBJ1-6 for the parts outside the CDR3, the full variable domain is DTGVSQNPRHKITKRGQNVTFRCDPISEHNRLYWYRQTLGQGPEFLTYFQNEAQLEKSRLLSDRFSAERPKGSFSTLEIQRTEQGDSAMYLCASSFDRDNSPLHFGNGTRLTVT.

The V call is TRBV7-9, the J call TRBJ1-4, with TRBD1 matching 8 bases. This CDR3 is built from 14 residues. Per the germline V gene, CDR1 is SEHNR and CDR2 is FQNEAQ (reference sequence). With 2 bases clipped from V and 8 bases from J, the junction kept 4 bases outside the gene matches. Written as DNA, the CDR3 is TGTGCCAGCAGCTTACAGGGGGCTGGAGAAAAACTGTTTTTT. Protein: CASSLQGAGEKLFF.

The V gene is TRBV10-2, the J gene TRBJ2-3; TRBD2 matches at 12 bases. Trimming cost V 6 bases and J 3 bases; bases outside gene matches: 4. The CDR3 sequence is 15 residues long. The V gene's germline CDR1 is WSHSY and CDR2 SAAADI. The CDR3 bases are TGCGCCAGCAGCAAACTAGCGGGGGGAACAGATACGCAGTATTTT. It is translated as CASSKLAGGTDTQYF.

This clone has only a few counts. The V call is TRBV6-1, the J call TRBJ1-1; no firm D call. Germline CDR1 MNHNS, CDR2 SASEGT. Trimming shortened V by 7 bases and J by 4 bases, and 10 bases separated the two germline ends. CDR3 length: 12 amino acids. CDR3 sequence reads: CASTERVTEAFF. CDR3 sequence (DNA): TGTGCCAGCACCGAGAGGGTCACTGAAGCTTTCTTT.

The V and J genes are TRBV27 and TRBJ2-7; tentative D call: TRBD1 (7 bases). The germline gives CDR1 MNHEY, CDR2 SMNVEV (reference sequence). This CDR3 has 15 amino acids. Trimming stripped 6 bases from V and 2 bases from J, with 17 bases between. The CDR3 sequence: CASSPWRGRTYEQYF. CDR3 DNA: TGTGCCAGCAGCCCCTGGAGGGGGCGCACCTACGAGCAGTACTTC.

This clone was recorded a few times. CDR3 in DNA: TGTGCCAGCGAATCCGGGGTACAGGGTATTGGGGGTGGCTACACCTTC. Protein: CASESGVQGIGGGYTF. This chain uses TRBV5-4 with TRBJ1-2; TRBD1 is a possible D gene (6 bases). CDR3 length equals 16 residues. Germline V gives CDR1 SGHNT, CDR2 YYREEE (reference sequence). V lost 7 bases to trimming and J lost 7 bases, with 26 bases between them.

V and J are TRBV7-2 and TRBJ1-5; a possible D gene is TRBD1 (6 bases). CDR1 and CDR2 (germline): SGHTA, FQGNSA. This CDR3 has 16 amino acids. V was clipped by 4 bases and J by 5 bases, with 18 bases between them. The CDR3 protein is CASSSVVGQNDQPQHF. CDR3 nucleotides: TGTGCCAGCAGCTCCGTTGTCGGACAGAACGATCAGCCCCAGCATTTT.

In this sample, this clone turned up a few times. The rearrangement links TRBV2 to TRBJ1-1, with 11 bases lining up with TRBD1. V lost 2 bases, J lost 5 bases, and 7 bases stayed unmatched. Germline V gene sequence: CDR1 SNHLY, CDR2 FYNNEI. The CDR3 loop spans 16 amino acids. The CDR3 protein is CASSELRTGGRTEAFF. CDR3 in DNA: TGTGCCAGCAGTGAATTAAGGACAGGGGGCCGGACTGAAGCTTTCTTT. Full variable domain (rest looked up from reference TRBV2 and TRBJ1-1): EPEVTQTPSHQVTQMGQEVILRCVPISNHLYFYWYRQILGQKVEFLVSFYNNEISEKSEIFDDQFSVERPDGSNFTLKIRSTKLEDSAMYFCASSELRTGGRTEAFFGQGTRLTVV.

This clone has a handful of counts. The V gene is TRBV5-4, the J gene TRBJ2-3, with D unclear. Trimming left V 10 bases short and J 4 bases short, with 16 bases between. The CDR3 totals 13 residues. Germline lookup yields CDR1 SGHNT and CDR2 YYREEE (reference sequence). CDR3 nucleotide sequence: TGTGCCGCCACCCGGCTAGGTGCAGATACGCAGTATTTT. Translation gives CAATRLGADTQYF.

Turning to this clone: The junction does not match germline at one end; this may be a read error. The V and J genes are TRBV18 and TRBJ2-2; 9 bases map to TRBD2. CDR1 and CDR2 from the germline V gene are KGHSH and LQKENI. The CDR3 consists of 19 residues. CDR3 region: CANSLKHGSGGQNTGELFF. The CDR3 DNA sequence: TGTGCCAACTCACTTAAACATGGTAGCGGGGGCCAGAACACCGGGGAGCTGTTTTTT.

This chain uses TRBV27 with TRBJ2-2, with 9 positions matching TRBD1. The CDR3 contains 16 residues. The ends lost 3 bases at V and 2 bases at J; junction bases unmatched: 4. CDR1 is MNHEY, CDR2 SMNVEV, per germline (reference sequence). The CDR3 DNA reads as TGTGCCAGCAGTTTGGGGGACAGGGCAAACACCGGGGAGCTGTTTTTT. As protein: CASSLGDRANTGELFF.

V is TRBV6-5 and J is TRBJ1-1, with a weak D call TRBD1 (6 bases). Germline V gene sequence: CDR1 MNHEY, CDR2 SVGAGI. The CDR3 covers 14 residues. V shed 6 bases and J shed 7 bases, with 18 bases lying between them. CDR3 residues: CASSPLNRVGEAFF. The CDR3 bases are TGTGCCAGCAGCCCTTTAAACAGGGTGGGTGAAGCTTTCTTT.

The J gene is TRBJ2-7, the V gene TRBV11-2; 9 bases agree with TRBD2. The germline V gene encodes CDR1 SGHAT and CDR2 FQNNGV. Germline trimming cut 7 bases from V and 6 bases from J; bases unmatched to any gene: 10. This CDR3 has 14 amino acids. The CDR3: CASKGGSGGREQYF. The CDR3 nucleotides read TGTGCCAGCAAGGGGGGTAGCGGGGGTCGCGAGCAGTACTTC.

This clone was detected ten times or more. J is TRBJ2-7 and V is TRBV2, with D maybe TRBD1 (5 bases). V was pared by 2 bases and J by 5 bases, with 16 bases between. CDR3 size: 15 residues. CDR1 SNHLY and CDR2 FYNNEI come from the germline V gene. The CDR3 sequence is CASSEFQGSAHEQYF. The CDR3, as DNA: TGTGCCAGCAGTGAATTCCAGGGTAGTGCCCACGAGCAGTACTTC.

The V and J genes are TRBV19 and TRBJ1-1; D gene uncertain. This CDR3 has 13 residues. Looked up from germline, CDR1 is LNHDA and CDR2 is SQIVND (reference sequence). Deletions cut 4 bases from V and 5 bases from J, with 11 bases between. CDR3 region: CASSTLGRTEAFF. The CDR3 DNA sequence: TGTGCCAGTAGTACCCTGGGGAGGACTGAAGCTTTCTTT.

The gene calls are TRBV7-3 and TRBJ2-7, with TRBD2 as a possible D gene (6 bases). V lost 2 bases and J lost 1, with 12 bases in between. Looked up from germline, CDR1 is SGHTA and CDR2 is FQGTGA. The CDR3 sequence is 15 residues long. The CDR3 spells CASSLGGALSYEQYF. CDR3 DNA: TGTGCCAGCAGCTTAGGAGGGGCGCTGTCCTACGAGCAGTACTTC. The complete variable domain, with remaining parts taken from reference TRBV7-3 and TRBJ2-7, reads GAGVSQTPSNKVTEKGKYVELRCDPISGHTALYWYRQSLGQGPEFLIYFQGTGAADDSGLPNDRFFAVRPEGSVSTLKIQRTERGDSAVYLCASSLGGALSYEQYFGPGTRLTVT.

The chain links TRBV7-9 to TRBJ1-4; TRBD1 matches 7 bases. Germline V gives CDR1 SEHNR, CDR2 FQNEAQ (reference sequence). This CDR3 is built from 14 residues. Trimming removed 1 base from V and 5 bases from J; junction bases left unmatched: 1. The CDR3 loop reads CASSLEGANEKLFF. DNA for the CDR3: TGTGCCAGCAGCTTAGAGGGGGCGAATGAAAAACTGTTTTTT.

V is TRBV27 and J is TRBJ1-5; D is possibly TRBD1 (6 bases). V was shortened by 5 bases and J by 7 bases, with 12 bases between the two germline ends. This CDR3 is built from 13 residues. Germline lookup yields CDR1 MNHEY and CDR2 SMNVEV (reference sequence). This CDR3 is CASSTLQGQPQHF. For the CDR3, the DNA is TGTGCCAGCAGTACATTACAGGGACAGCCCCAGCATTTT.

CDR3 amino acids: CASSTGGREDGYTF. CDR3 coding DNA: TGTGCCAGTAGTACGGGTGGTAGGGAGGATGGCTACACCTTC. This sequence joins TRBV19 and TRBJ1-2; no clear D gene. V lost 4 bases to trimming and J lost 6 bases, with 15 bases between them. The germline V gene has CDR1 LNHDA and CDR2 SQIVND (reference sequence). The CDR3 runs to 14 residues. The variable domain in full, completed from reference TRBV19 and TRBJ1-2, reads DGGITQSPKYLFRKEGQNVTLSCEQNLNHDAMYWYRQDPGQGLRLIYYSQIVNDFQKGDIAEGYSVSREKKESFPLTVTSAQKNPTAFYLCASSTGGREDGYTFGSGTRLTVV.

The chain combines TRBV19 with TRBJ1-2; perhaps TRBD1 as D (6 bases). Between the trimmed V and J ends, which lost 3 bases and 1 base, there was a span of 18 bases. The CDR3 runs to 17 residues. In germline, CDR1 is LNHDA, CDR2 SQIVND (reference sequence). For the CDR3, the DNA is TGTGCCAGTAGTATTGTCGTGGGCAGGGGCGATAACTATGGCTACACCTTC. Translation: CASSIVVGRGDNYGYTF.

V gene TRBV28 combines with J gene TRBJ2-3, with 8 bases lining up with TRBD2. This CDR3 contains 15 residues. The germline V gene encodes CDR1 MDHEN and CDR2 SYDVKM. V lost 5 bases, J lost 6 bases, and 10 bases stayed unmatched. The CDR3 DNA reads TGTGCCAGCAGTCCTCCGGGACTAGGATCCGATACGCAGTATTTT. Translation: CASSPPGLGSDTQYF.

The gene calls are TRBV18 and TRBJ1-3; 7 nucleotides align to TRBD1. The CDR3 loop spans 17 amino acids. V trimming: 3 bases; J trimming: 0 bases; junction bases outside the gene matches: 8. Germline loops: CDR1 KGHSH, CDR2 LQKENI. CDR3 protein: CASSPRQGGSSGNTIYF. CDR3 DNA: TGTGCCAGCTCACCGAGACAGGGTGGGAGCTCTGGAAACACCATATATTTT.

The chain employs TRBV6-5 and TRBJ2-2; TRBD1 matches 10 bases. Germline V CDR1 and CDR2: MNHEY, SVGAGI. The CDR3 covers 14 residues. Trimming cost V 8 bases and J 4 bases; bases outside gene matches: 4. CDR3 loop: CASRQGAGTGELFF. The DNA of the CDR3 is TGTGCCAGCCGACAGGGGGCAGGCACCGGGGAGCTGTTTTTT.

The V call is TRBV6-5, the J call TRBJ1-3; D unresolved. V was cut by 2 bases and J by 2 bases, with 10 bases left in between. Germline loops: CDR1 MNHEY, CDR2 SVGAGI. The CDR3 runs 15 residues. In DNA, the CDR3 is TGTGCCAGCAGTTACGTCAGCGCCCCTGGAAACACCATATATTTT. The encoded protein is CASSYVSAPGNTIYF.

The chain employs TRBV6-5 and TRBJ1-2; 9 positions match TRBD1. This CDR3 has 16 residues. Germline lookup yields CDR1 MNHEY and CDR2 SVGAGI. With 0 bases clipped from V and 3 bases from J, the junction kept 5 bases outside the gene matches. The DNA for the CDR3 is TGTGCCAGCAGTTACTCGAGGACAGGGGACGACTATGGCTACACCTTC. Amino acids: CASSYSRTGDDYGYTF.

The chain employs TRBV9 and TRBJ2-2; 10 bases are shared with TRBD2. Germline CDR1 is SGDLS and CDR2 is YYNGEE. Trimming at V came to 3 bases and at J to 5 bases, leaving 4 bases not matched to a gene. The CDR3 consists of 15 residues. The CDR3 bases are TGTGCCAGCAGCGAACTAGCGGGGATGACCGGGGAGCTGTTTTTT. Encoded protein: CASSELAGMTGELFF.

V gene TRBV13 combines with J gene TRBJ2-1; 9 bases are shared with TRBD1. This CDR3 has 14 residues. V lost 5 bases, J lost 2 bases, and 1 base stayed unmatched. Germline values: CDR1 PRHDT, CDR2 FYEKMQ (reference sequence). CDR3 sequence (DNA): TGTGCCAGCAGCCGGGACAGGGCCTACAATGAGCAGTTCTTC. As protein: CASSRDRAYNEQFF.

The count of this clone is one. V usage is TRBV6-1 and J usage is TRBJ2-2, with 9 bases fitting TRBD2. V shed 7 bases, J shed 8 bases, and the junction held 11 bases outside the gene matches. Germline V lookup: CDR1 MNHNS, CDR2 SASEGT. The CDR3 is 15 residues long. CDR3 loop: CASIIGGGALGELFF. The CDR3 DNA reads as TGTGCCAGCATTATCGGCGGGGGGGCTCTGGGGGAGCTGTTTTTT.

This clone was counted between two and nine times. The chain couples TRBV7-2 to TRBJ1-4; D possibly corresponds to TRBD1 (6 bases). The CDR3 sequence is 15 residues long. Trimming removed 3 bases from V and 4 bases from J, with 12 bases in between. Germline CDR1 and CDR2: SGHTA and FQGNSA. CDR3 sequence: CASSFRRGNNEKLFF. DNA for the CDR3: TGTGCCAGCAGCTTCAGAAGGGGGAATAATGAAAAACTGTTTTTT.